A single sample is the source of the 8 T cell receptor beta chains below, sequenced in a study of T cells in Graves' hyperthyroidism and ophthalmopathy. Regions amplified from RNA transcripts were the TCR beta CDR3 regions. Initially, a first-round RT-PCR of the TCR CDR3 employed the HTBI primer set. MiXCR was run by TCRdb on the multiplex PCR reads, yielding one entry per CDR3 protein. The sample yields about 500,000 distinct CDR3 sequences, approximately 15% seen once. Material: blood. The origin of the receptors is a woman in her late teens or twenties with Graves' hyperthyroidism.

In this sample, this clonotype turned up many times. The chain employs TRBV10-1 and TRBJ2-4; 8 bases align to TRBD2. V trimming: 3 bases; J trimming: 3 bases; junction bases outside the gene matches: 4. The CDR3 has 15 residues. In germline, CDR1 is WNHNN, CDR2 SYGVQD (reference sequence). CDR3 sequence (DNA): TGCGCCAGCAGTGATAGCGGGGCTAACAAAAACATTCAGTACTTC. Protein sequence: CASSDSGANKNIQYF.

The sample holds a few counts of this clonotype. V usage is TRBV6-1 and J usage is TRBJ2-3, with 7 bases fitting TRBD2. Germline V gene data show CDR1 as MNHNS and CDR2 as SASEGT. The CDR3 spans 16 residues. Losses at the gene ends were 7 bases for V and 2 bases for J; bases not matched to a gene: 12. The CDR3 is CASIRDLADFTDTQYF. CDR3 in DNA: TGTGCCAGCATAAGAGATCTAGCGGACTTCACAGATACGCAGTATTTT.

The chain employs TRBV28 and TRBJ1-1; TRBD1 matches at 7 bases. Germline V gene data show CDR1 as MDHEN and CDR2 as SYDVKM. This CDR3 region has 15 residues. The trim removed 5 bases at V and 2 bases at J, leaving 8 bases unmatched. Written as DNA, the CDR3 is TGTGCCAGCAGTATGACAGGGAATTCAAACACTGAAGCTTTCTTT. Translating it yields CASSMTGNSNTEAFF.

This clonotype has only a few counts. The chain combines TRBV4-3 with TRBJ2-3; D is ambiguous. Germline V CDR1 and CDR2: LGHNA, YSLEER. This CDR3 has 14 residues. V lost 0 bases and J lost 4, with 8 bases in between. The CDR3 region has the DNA TGCGCCAGCAGCCAAGATTTGGGCGCAGATACGCAGTATTTT. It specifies CASSQDLGADTQYF.

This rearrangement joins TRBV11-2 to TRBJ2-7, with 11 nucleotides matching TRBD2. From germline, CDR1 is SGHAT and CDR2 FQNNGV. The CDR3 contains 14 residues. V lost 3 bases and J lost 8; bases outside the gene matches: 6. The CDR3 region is CASSLTSGVPQQYF. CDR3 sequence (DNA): TGTGCCAGCAGCTTGACTAGCGGGGTCCCCCAGCAGTACTTC. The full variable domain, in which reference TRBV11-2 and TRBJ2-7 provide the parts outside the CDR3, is EAGVAQSPRYKIIEKRQSVAFWCNPISGHATLYWYQQILGQGPKLLIQFQNNGVVDDSQLPKDRFSAERLKGVDSTLKIQPAKLEDSAVYLCASSLTSGVPQQYFGPGTRLTVT.

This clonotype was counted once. CDR3 sequence: CASSYPGAGGPNEQFF. CDR3 sequence (DNA): TGTGCCAGCAGCTACCCCGGGGCGGGAGGGCCCAATGAGCAGTTCTTC. The chain employs TRBV3-1 and TRBJ2-1; 9 nucleotides align to TRBD2. CDR3 length: 16 amino acids. With 5 bases clipped from V and 6 bases from J, the junction kept 11 bases outside the gene matches. Per the germline V gene, CDR1 is LGHDT and CDR2 is YNNKEL (reference sequence).

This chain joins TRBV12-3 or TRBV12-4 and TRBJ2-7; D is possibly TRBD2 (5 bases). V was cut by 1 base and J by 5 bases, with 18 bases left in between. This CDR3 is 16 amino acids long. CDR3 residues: CASSLVLGGTRDEQYF. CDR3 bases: TGTGCCAGCAGTTTAGTTCTAGGAGGAACCAGAGACGAGCAGTACTTC.

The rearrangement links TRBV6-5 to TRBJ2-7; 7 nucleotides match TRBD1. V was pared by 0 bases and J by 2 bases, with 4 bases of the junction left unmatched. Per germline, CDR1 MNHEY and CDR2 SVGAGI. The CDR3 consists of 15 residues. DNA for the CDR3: TGTGCCAGCAGTTACTCGATAGACAGGGCCTACGAGCAGTACTTC. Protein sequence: CASSYSIDRAYEQYF.